This T cell receptor (beta chain) stems from a study of shared T cell receptors in the human thymus. Clones were sequenced by immunoSEQ multiplex PCR, and TCRdb holds only the in-frame ones, with some missing. The data hold roughly 410,000 clones, with approximately 95% observed a single time. The CDR3 extends over 20 amino acids. Germline lookup yields CDR1 SNHLY and CDR2 FYNNEI. Trimming cost V 0 bases and J 2 bases; bases outside gene matches: 15. This clonotype was sampled from a human donor. The sequenced sample was thymocytes. J is TRBJ2-7 and V is TRBV2, with 11 nucleotides matching TRBD2. The CDR3: CASSEALIIAGGGRAYEQYF. The CDR3 DNA reads TGTGCCAGCAGTGAAGCGCTCATAATAGCGGGAGGGGGGAGGGCCTACGAGCAGTACTTC.